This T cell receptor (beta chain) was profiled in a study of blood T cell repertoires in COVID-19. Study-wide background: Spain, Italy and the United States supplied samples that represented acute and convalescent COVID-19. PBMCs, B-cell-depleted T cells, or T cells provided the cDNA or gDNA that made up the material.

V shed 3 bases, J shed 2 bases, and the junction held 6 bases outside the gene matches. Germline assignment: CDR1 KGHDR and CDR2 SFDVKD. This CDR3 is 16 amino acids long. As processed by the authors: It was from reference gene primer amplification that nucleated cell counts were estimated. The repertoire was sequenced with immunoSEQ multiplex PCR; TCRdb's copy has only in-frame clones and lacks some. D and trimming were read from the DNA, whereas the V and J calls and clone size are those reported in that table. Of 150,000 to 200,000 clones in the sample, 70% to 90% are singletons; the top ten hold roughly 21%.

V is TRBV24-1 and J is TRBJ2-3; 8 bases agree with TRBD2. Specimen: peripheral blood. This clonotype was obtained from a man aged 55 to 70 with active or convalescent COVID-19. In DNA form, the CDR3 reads TGTGCCACCAGTGATCCCGGGACTAGTGACACAGATACGCAGTATTTT. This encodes CATSDPGTSDTDTQYF.